A selection of T cell receptor beta chains follows, all from one sample in a study of blood T cell repertoires in COVID-19. Repertoires were generated with immunoSEQ multiplex PCR, while TCRdb's copy carries only in-frame clones and drops some. The sample has some 160,000 clones, 65% to 85% seen once. Source material: peripheral blood. These receptor sequences come from an elderly woman with acute or convalescent COVID-19. CDR3s include the opening cysteine and the closing phenylalanine or tryptophan. Fields, in order: J gene, clone size, D gene, V gene, CDR3 DNA, CDR3 protein. D genes are given only for firm matches. Clone size is given for some rows only: seen once, a few or many times, or a class if the clone is expanded.

J: TRBJ1-4
size: -
D: TRBD1
V: TRBV6-5
DNA: TGTGCCAGCAGGGAGCAGGGGGCGGGCGATGAAAAACTGTTTTTT
CDR3: CASREQGAGDEKLFF

J: TRBJ1-4
size: -
D: -
V: TRBV5-8
DNA: TGTGCCAGCAGCCCTCGGGGAGGTCAGAATGAAAAACTGTTTTTT
CDR3: CASSPRGGQNEKLFF

J: TRBJ1-2
size: -
D: -
V: TRBV7-9
DNA: TGTGCCAGCAGCTTGTCAACAGGGCCTGGCTACACCTTC
CDR3: CASSLSTGPGYTF

J: TRBJ2-5
size: -
D: TRBD2
V: TRBV6-5
DNA: TGTGCCAGCAGGGCCGGGGGGGCCTTAGGGGAGACCCAGTACTTC
CDR3: CASRAGGALGETQYF

J: TRBJ2-3
size: -
D: -
V: TRBV21-1
DNA: TGTGCCAGCAGCGCCGACAGGGGGCCCCGCACAGATACGCAGTATTTT
CDR3: CASSADRGPRTDTQYF

J: TRBJ2-7
size: -
D: -
V: TRBV2
DNA: TGTGCCAGCAGCCGTAGAGGAGGGGAGCAGTACTTC
CDR3: CASSRRGGEQYF

J: TRBJ2-1
size: -
D: TRBD2
V: TRBV5-1
DNA: TGCGCCAGCAGCCTGCCGTTAGCGGGAGGTGAGCAGTTCTTC
CDR3: CASSLPLAGGEQFF

J: TRBJ1-6
size: -
D: TRBD1
V: TRBV30
DNA: TGTGCCTGGAGTACCGGGACAGGGGCTTCACCCCTCCACTTT
CDR3: CAWSTGTGASPLHF

J: TRBJ2-6
size: -
D: -
V: TRBV11-2
DNA: TGTGCCAGCAGCCTCGGGACTTCTGGGGCCAACGTCCTGACTTTC
CDR3: CASSLGTSGANVLTF

J: TRBJ1-1
size: -
D: TRBD1
V: TRBV11-2
DNA: TGTGCCAGCAGCGTAAATTCAGGGGGCTTGAACACTGAAGCTTTCTTT
CDR3: CASSVNSGGLNTEAFF

J: TRBJ2-5
size: -
D: TRBD2
V: TRBV2
DNA: TGTGCCAGCAGTGAAGCCCTAGCGGGGGAGGGAGAGACCCAGTACTTC
CDR3: CASSEALAGEGETQYF

J: TRBJ2-7
size: -
D: TRBD2
V: TRBV4-1
DNA: TGCGCCAGCAGCCCCCCTCGGAGCGGGGGACTTTACGAGCAGTACTTC
CDR3: CASSPPRSGGLYEQYF

J: TRBJ2-3
size: -
D: TRBD1
V: TRBV28
DNA: TGTGCCAGCAGCCCACCGGGACAGGGGACAGATACGCAGTATTTT
CDR3: CASSPPGQGTDTQYF

J: TRBJ1-2
size: -
D: -
V: TRBV21-1
DNA: TGTGCCAGCAGCATGAGGGGACAGGGGCCCCATCATAACTATGGCTACACCTTC
CDR3: CASSMRGQGPHHNYGYTF

J: TRBJ2-3
size: few
D: TRBD2
V: TRBV5-1
DNA: TGCGCCAGCAGCTTGGGGGCTAGCGGGGGGGCAGATACGCAGTATTTT
CDR3: CASSLGASGGADTQYF

J: TRBJ1-2
size: few
D: -
V: TRBV30
DNA: TGTGCCTGGAGTTGGCGGGGTTGGATGGGTTATGGCTACACCTTC
CDR3: CAWSWRGWMGYGYTF

J: TRBJ2-2
size: -
D: -
V: TRBV5-4
DNA: TGTGCCAGCAGCTTGAGTCGGGGTGAGAGGGAGCTGTTTTTT
CDR3: CASSLSRGERELFF

J: TRBJ2-1
size: once
D: TRBD2
V: TRBV19
DNA: TGTGCCAGTAGTAGAGGGACTAGTCAGGATCCCTACAATGAGCAGTTCTTC
CDR3: CASSRGTSQDPYNEQFF

J: TRBJ1-2
size: -
D: -
V: TRBV18
DNA: TGTGCCAGCTCCCCCGGGACTGCATATGGCTACACCTTC
CDR3: CASSPGTAYGYTF

J: TRBJ1-2
size: -
D: -
V: TRBV3-1/TRBV3-2
DNA: TGTGCCAGCAGCCAAGCCGGGGTTGGCTACACCTTC
CDR3: CASSQAGVGYTF

J: TRBJ1-1
size: once
D: -
V: TRBV5-1
DNA: TGCGCCAGCAGTAATGGACAGCAGAACACTGAAGCTTTCTTT
CDR3: CASSNGQQNTEAFF

J: TRBJ2-5
size: -
D: -
V: TRBV7-2
DNA: TGTGCCAGCAGTTCCCTACCCACGACGGGGGAGACCCAGTACTTC
CDR3: CASSSLPTTGETQYF

J: TRBJ1-6
size: many
D: -
V: TRBV6-5
DNA: TGTGCCAGCAGGGAGAATTACTCACCCCTCCACTTT
CDR3: CASRENYSPLHF

J: TRBJ2-7
size: -
D: TRBD2
V: TRBV28
DNA: TGTGCCAGCAGTTCTCCCGGGACTAGCGGGAACTACGAGCAGTACTTC
CDR3: CASSSPGTSGNYEQYF

J: TRBJ2-6
size: -
D: -
V: TRBV27
DNA: TGTGCCAGCAGTCCCCGACAGGTCCGCTCTGGGGCCAACGTCCTGACTTTC
CDR3: CASSPRQVRSGANVLTF

J: TRBJ2-7
size: -
D: TRBD2
V: TRBV4-1
DNA: TGCGCCAGCAGCCAAGGAGCGGGAGGGGCCTACGAGCAGTACTTC
CDR3: CASSQGAGGAYEQYF

J: TRBJ1-1
size: few
D: -
V: TRBV30
DNA: TGTGCCTGGAGTGTATCTCGTAGGAACACTGAAGCTTTCTTT
CDR3: CAWSVSRRNTEAFF

J: TRBJ2-5
size: -
D: TRBD2
V: TRBV18
DNA: TGTGCCAGCTCACCAGTCACTAGCGGGAGTCAAGAGACCCAGTACTTC
CDR3: CASSPVTSGSQETQYF

J: TRBJ1-5
size: -
D: -
V: TRBV5-1
DNA: TGCGCCAGCAGCTTGGCCCCGGACAGTTATCAGCCCCAGCATTTT
CDR3: CASSLAPDSYQPQHF

J: TRBJ2-5
size: -
D: TRBD1
V: TRBV5-8
DNA: TGTGCCAGCAGCTTGGGGGACAGGGGACAAGAGACCCAGTACTTC
CDR3: CASSLGDRGQETQYF

J: TRBJ2-5
size: -
D: -
V: TRBV7-8
DNA: TGTGCCAGCAGCCCGGACTCGCGACGGGAGACCCAGTACTTC
CDR3: CASSPDSRRETQYF

J: TRBJ1-4
size: -
D: -
V: TRBV27
DNA: TGTGCCAGCAGTTTGGGAGGGTTACGTGAAAAACTGTTTTTT
CDR3: CASSLGGLREKLFF

J: TRBJ1-5
size: once
D: -
V: TRBV5-4
DNA: TGTGCCAGCAGCCCGGGAAATAATCAGCCCCAGCATTTT
CDR3: CASSPGNNQPQHF